This T cell receptor (beta chain) was recovered during a study of naive and memory T cell subsets. Two oligonucleotides, mixed equimolar, formed the beta constant-region primer covering TRBC1 and TRBC2. Nested alpha and beta constant-region primers with the SP2 primer drove four PCR rounds on ligated cDNA. Each CDR3 protein gets one entry after TCRdb re-called the UMI-ligation and nested PCR reads with MiXCR. The sample carries around 140,000 distinct CDR3 sequences, under 25% recorded once. V gave up 4 bases and J gave up 2 bases; unmatched junction bases: 6. The CDR3 totals 14 residues. The germline CDR1 and CDR2 sequences are DFQATT and SNEGSKA (reference sequence). Study-level results: TCR abundance followed a power law differing between naive and memory subsets. Naive repertoires, especially CD8, held a few larger clonotypes, possibly memory cells re-expressing CD45RA. In naive cells, over 95% of TCR sequences were seen only once.

In its sample, this clonotype was seen a few times. As yet, its antigen is unknown. The chain is built from TRBV20-1 and TRBJ2-5, with 8 bases that match TRBD1. Source material: naive CD4+ T cells from blood. This clonotype was obtained from a human donor in good health. In nucleotides, the CDR3 is TGCAGTGCTAAATCCCGGGACAGGCAAGAGACCCAGTACTTC. It codes for CSAKSRDRQETQYF.